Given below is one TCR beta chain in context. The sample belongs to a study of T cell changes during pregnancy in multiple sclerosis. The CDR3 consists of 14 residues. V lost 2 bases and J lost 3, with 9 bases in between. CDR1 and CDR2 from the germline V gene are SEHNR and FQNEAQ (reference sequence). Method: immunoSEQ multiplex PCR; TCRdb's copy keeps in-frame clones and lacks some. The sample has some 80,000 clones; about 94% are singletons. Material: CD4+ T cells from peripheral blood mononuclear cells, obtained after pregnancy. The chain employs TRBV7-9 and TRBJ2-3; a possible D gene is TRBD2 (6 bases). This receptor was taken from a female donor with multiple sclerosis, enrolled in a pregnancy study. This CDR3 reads CASSLFGRTDTQYF. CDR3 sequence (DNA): TGTGCCAGCAGCTTATTCGGGAGAACAGATACGCAGTATTTT.